The rows below give T cell receptor beta chains drawn from one sample of a study of shared clonotypes between healthy human individuals. Data came from immunoSEQ multiplex PCR; TCRdb stores just in-frame clones and leaves some out. The table includes 2.3 million or so clones, about 92% detected once. The sample comprised naive CD4+ T cells from PBMCs. The receptors here all came from a young man in good health. Some clones in this sample may be carry-over from other donors' samples. Each CDR3 is given with its conserved first and last residue. Each record gives: CDR3 protein, CDR3 DNA, clone size, D gene, J gene, V gene. D genes are given only for firm matches. Only part of the rows carry a size: once, few, many, or a class if the clone is expanded.

CDR3 protein: CASSLTPRVDTQYF
CDR3 DNA: TGTGCCAGCAGTCTCACCCCCCGAGTAGATACGCAGTATTTT
clone size: .
D gene: .
J gene: TRBJ2-3
V gene: TRBV28

CDR3 protein: CSVDRQETQYF
CDR3 DNA: TGCAGCGTTGACAGACAAGAGACCCAGTACTTC
clone size: .
D gene: .
J gene: TRBJ2-5
V gene: TRBV29-1

CDR3 protein: CASSQLTRRTGTYNEQFF
CDR3 DNA: TGTGCCAGCAGCCAGTTAACGAGGAGGACTGGAACCTACAATGAGCAGTTCTTC
clone size: .
D gene: .
J gene: TRBJ2-1
V gene: TRBV7-9

CDR3 protein: CASSYSQATVGNEQFF
CDR3 DNA: TGTGCCAGCAGTTATTCACAGGCCACGGTGGGCAATGAGCAGTTCTTC
clone size: .
D gene: .
J gene: TRBJ2-1
V gene: TRBV6-5

CDR3 protein: CAWKGRGTGAYGYTF
CDR3 DNA: TGTGCCTGGAAAGGTCGGGGGACAGGGGCCTATGGCTACACCTTC
clone size: .
D gene: TRBD1
J gene: TRBJ1-2
V gene: TRBV30

CDR3 protein: CAWNDRNEQFF
CDR3 DNA: TGTGCCTGGAACGACCGTAATGAGCAGTTCTTC
clone size: .
D gene: .
J gene: TRBJ2-1
V gene: TRBV30

CDR3 protein: CASTPGIPSGRVADTQYF
CDR3 DNA: TGTGCCAGCACCCCCGGGATCCCTAGCGGGAGGGTCGCAGATACGCAGTATTTT
clone size: once
D gene: TRBD2
J gene: TRBJ2-3
V gene: TRBV6-9

CDR3 protein: CASTRGPTGGLGYEQYF
CDR3 DNA: TGTGCCAGCACCAGGGGGCCAACAGGGGGGTTAGGCTACGAGCAGTACTTC
clone size: .
D gene: TRBD1
J gene: TRBJ2-7
V gene: TRBV5-8

CDR3 protein: CAWRKGVGTEAFF
CDR3 DNA: TGTGCCTGGAGGAAGGGGGTGGGCACTGAAGCTTTCTTT
clone size: .
D gene: .
J gene: TRBJ1-1
V gene: TRBV30

CDR3 protein: CAINGGYEQYF
CDR3 DNA: TGTGCCATCAACGGAGGGTACGAGCAGTACTTC
clone size: .
D gene: .
J gene: TRBJ2-7
V gene: TRBV10-3

CDR3 protein: CASSPNRGGIDTEAFF
CDR3 DNA: TGTGCCAGCTCACCTAACCGGGGGGGGATTGACACTGAAGCTTTCTTT
clone size: .
D gene: .
J gene: TRBJ1-1
V gene: TRBV18

CDR3 protein: CASSYIGATYEQYF
CDR3 DNA: TGTGCCAGCAGTTACATCGGGGCCACCTACGAGCAGTACTTC
clone size: .
D gene: .
J gene: TRBJ2-7
V gene: TRBV28

CDR3 protein: CASSRTGTVYNEQFF
CDR3 DNA: TGTGCCAGTAGTAGAACCGGGACAGTATACAATGAGCAGTTCTTC
clone size: .
D gene: TRBD1
J gene: TRBJ2-1
V gene: TRBV19

CDR3 protein: CASSLMLGANTGELFF
CDR3 DNA: TGTGCCAGCAGCTTAATGTTAGGTGCGAACACCGGGGAGCTGTTTTTT
clone size: once
D gene: .
J gene: TRBJ2-2
V gene: TRBV7-3

CDR3 protein: CASSPGQGSYEQYF
CDR3 DNA: TGTGCCAGCTCACCGGGACAGGGCTCCTACGAGCAGTACTTC
clone size: few
D gene: TRBD1
J gene: TRBJ2-7
V gene: TRBV18

CDR3 protein: CASSRNNSPLHF
CDR3 DNA: TGTGCCAGCAGCCGGAATAATTCACCCCTCCACTTT
clone size: .
D gene: .
J gene: TRBJ1-6
V gene: TRBV11-2

CDR3 protein: CASTIGVATDTQYF
CDR3 DNA: TGTGCCAGCACCATAGGGGTGGCAACAGATACGCAGTATTTT
clone size: .
D gene: .
J gene: TRBJ2-3
V gene: TRBV9

CDR3 protein: CASSRRAGGPGAEAFF
CDR3 DNA: TGTGCCAGCAGCCGAAGGGCAGGGGGCCCCGGGGCTGAAGCTTTCTTT
clone size: .
D gene: TRBD1
J gene: TRBJ1-1
V gene: TRBV5-8

CDR3 protein: CASRSGLRPYEQYF
CDR3 DNA: TGTGCCAGCAGGTCCGGGCTCCGACCCTACGAGCAGTACTTC
clone size: .
D gene: .
J gene: TRBJ2-7
V gene: TRBV28

CDR3 protein: CAWSRRTGGGKPQHF
CDR3 DNA: TGTGCCTGGAGTCGACGGACAGGGGGCGGGAAGCCCCAGCATTTT
clone size: .
D gene: TRBD1
J gene: TRBJ1-5
V gene: TRBV30

CDR3 protein: CASSPIGTYNEQFF
CDR3 DNA: TGTGCCAGCTCACCAATAGGGACCTACAATGAGCAGTTCTTC
clone size: .
D gene: .
J gene: TRBJ2-1
V gene: TRBV18

CDR3 protein: CATGGVYTEAFF
CDR3 DNA: TGTGCCACGGGGGGTGTCTACACTGAAGCTTTCTTT
clone size: .
D gene: .
J gene: TRBJ1-1
V gene: TRBV28

CDR3 protein: CSVAQSYEQYF
CDR3 DNA: TGCAGCGTTGCTCAATCCTACGAGCAGTACTTC
clone size: .
D gene: .
J gene: TRBJ2-7
V gene: TRBV29-1

CDR3 protein: CAGALDRDRNTEAFF
CDR3 DNA: TGTGCCGGCGCATTAGACCGGGACAGGAACACTGAAGCTTTCTTT
clone size: few
D gene: TRBD1
J gene: TRBJ1-1
V gene: TRBV7-9

CDR3 protein: CASSRAGGRADTQYF
CDR3 DNA: TGTGCCAGCAGCCGAGCAGGGGGCCGGGCAGATACGCAGTATTTT
clone size: once
D gene: TRBD1
J gene: TRBJ2-3
V gene: TRBV14

CDR3 protein: CASSGVNTPPNEQFF
CDR3 DNA: TGTGCCAGTAGTGGTGTGAACACCCCCCCCAATGAGCAGTTCTTC
clone size: .
D gene: .
J gene: TRBJ2-1
V gene: TRBV19

CDR3 protein: CASSLGGSGNQPQHF
CDR3 DNA: TGCGCCAGCAGCTTGGGCGGGTCCGGCAATCAGCCCCAGCATTTT
clone size: .
D gene: .
J gene: TRBJ1-5
V gene: TRBV5-1

CDR3 protein: CSVAGTSGGTDTQYF
CDR3 DNA: TGCAGCGTCGCGGGGACTAGCGGGGGCACAGATACGCAGTATTTT
clone size: .
D gene: TRBD2
J gene: TRBJ2-3
V gene: TRBV29-1

CDR3 protein: CASKPPGGYTEAFF
CDR3 DNA: TGTGCCAGCAAACCCCCGGGAGGGTACACTGAAGCTTTCTTT
clone size: .
D gene: .
J gene: TRBJ1-1
V gene: TRBV27

CDR3 protein: CASSLAGAETQYF
CDR3 DNA: TGCGCCAGCAGCTTAGCGGGAGCAGAGACCCAGTACTTC
clone size: .
D gene: TRBD2
J gene: TRBJ2-5
V gene: TRBV4-1

CDR3 protein: CASSLRLGYEQYF
CDR3 DNA: TGTGCCAGCAGCTTGCGCCTAGGCTACGAGCAGTACTTC
clone size: .
D gene: .
J gene: TRBJ2-7
V gene: TRBV5-4

CDR3 protein: CASSLGTGSEAFF
CDR3 DNA: TGCGCCAGCAGCCTGGGTACCGGGTCTGAAGCTTTCTTT
clone size: .
D gene: .
J gene: TRBJ1-1
V gene: TRBV4-1